This T cell receptor (beta chain) was found in a study of T cell repertoires in cytomegalovirus infection. At the level of the study: Recently identified HLA-C-restricted CMV epitopes were used, and well-studied HLA-B-restricted CMV epitopes were used as well.

Findings of the study overall: The ex vivo response was dominated by HLA-C-restricted CMV-specific TCR beta clonotypes.

Germline-derived CDR1 and CDR2 are MNHEY and SVGEGT. V lost 0 bases to trimming and J lost 0 bases; unmatched junction nucleotides: 0. The CDR3 covers 18 residues. TCRdb re-called the reads with MiXCR, one entry per CDR3 protein. This sample has about 920,000 distinct CDR3 sequences, with under 40% found just once. This clonotype was seen many times. The antigen is undetermined. The chain joins TRBV6-2 or TRBV6-3 to TRBJ2-2; 14 nucleotides agree with TRBD2. Here the sequenced sample was cultured CD8+ T cells from PBMCs, taken from culture after CMV antigen stimulation. The sequence came from a human donor in good health (CMV status not recorded). Some clones in this sample may be carry-over from other donors' samples. CDR3 sequence: CASSYSTSGGANTGELFF. CDR3 DNA sequence: TGTGCCAGCAGTTACTCGACTAGCGGGGGGGCGAACACCGGGGAGCTGTTTTTT.